This T cell receptor beta chain emerged from a study of T-cell reconstitution after alpha-beta-depleted transplantation in children. The CDR3 extends over 12 amino acids. V shed 3 bases and J shed 6 bases, with 9 bases lying between them. Germline loops: CDR1 MDHEN, CDR2 SYDVKM. Preparation of the TCRbeta library was carried out with unique molecular identifiers. One entry per CDR3 protein, called by TCRdb with MiXCR from the PCR reads. The sample carries some 600,000 distinct CDR3 sequences, approximately 13% recorded once. Comment on this clonotype: Its antigen remains unknown.

Whole-study results and caveats: Surviving recipient T cells and thymic progenitors underlay high day-60 TCRbeta diversity in some patients. T cells produced anew were the main source of T-cell counts and diversity one year after transplant. Alpha-beta T cells about two months after transplant reportedly derived from several hundred expanded graft clones.

Sequenced material: PBMCs, mostly from graft donor cells, taken 360 days after TCRalphabeta/CD19-depleted stem cell transplant. This receptor was taken from a male patient aged 10 to 17 who had a stem cell transplant for acute myeloid leukemia, so the T cells may come from the graft donor. V and J are TRBV28 and TRBJ2-7; tentatively, D is TRBD2 (5 bases). The CDR3, as DNA: TGTGCCAGCAGTTTCCTGGCGGGCGAGCAGTACTTC. Its protein product is CASSFLAGEQYF.